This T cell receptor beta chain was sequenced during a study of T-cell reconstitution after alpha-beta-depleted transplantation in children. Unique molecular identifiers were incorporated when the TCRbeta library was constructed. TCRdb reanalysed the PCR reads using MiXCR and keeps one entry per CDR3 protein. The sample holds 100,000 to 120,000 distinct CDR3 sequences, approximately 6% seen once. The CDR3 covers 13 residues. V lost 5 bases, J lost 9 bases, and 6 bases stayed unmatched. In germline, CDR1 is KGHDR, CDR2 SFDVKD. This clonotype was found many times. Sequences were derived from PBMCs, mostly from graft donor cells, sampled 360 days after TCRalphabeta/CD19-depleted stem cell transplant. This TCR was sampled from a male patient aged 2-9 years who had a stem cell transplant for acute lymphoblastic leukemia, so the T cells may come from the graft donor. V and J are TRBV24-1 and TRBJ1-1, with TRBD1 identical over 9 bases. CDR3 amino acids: CATSGAQGAKAFF. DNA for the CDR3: TGTGCCACCAGTGGCGCACAGGGGGCGAAAGCTTTCTTT.